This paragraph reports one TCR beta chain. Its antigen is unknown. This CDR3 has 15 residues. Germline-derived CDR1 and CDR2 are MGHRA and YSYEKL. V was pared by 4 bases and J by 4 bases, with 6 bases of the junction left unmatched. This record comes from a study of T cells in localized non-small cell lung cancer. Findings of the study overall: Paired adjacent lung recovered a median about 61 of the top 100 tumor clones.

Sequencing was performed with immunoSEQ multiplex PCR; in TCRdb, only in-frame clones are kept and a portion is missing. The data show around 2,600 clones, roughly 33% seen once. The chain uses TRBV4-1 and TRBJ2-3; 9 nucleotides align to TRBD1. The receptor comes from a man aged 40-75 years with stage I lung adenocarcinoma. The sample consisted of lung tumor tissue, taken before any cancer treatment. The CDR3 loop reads CASSRYRGQADTQYF. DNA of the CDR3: TGCGCCAGCAGCCGATACAGGGGGCAGGCAGATACGCAGTATTTT.